This entry lists 30 T cell receptor beta chains sequenced from one sample in a study of blood T cells in healthy people across ages. The second PCR ran roughly 6 to 11 cycles with a sample-barcoded 5' primer and J-beta primers. One entry per CDR3 protein results from TCRdb running MiXCR on the 5' RACE reads. The repertoire holds roughly 1.4 million distinct CDR3 sequences, with approximately 60% as singletons. Material for sequencing was blood. These receptors originate from a man between 18 and 29 years old in good health.

This sequence joins TRBV14 and TRBJ1-1; D not resolved. The germline V gene encodes CDR1 SGHDN and CDR2 FVKESK. The V end was cut by 1 base, the J end by 3 bases, with 12 bases between. CDR3 length: 15 residues. In DNA, the CDR3 is TGTGCCAGCAGCCAAGCGGGTAGAGCCCACACTGAAGCTTTCTTT. As protein: CASSQAGRAHTEAFF.

This rearrangement joins TRBV13 to TRBJ1-5, with 7 bases lining up with TRBD1. Germline V lookup: CDR1 PRHDT, CDR2 FYEKMQ (reference sequence). CDR3 length: 16 amino acids. With 4 bases clipped from V and 5 bases from J, the junction kept 11 bases outside the gene matches. The CDR3: CASSSGLQGFDQPQHF. The CDR3 nucleotides are TGTGCCAGCAGCTCAGGCTTACAGGGGTTCGATCAGCCCCAGCATTTT.

This clonotype was recorded a few times. The chain employs TRBV6-5 and TRBJ2-7; 10 bases map to TRBD2. This CDR3 has 15 residues. Trimming removed 6 bases from V and 4 bases from J; junction bases left unmatched: 9. CDR1 is MNHEY, CDR2 SVGAGI, per germline. CDR3 residues: CASRSSSGRIYEQYF. CDR3 DNA: TGTGCCAGCAGATCCAGTAGCGGGAGGATATACGAGCAGTACTTC.

For this clonotype: At one boundary the junction diverges from the germline segment, which might be a read error. This chain links TRBV29-1 with TRBJ2-1, with 7 bases matching TRBD1. The CDR3 is 12 residues long. Germline assignment: CDR1 SQVTM and CDR2 ANQGSEA. Written as DNA, the CDR3 is TGCGGCGTTGTGAACAGGGGCAATGAGCAGTTCTTC. This translates into CGVVNRGNEQFF.

This clonotype was counted at least ten times. This chain joins TRBV20-1 and TRBJ2-7, with 12 bases aligning to TRBD1. The V segment lost 6 bases and the J segment 7 bases; nucleotides outside the gene matches: 10. The germline V gene encodes CDR1 DFQATT and CDR2 SNEGSKA (reference sequence). The CDR3 is 14 residues long. CDR3: CSALRGQGAREQYF. In DNA form, the CDR3 reads TGCAGTGCCCTACGGGGACAGGGGGCGCGGGAGCAGTACTTC.

The chain uses TRBV20-1 and TRBJ2-7, with 11 bases lining up with TRBD2. Germline V gene lookup returns CDR1 DFQATT and CDR2 SNEGSKA (reference sequence). J was trimmed by 2 bases and V by 5 bases; bases with no gene match: 8. This CDR3 is built from 15 residues. The CDR3 loop is CSAGTSGLVTYEQYF. The CDR3 DNA reads TGCAGTGCTGGGACTAGCGGTCTGGTAACCTACGAGCAGTACTTC.

V usage is TRBV5-1 and J usage is TRBJ2-2; no reliable D call. Between the trimmed V and J ends, which lost 5 bases and 0 bases, there was a span of 11 bases. Germline-derived CDR1 and CDR2 are SGHRS and YFSETQ. The CDR3 runs to 15 residues. DNA for the CDR3: TGCGCCAGCAGGGATGGACGGGCGAACACCGGGGAGCTGTTTTTT. Its protein is CASRDGRANTGELFF.

Note on this clonotype: Mismatch with germline at one junction end may stem from a read error. This chain connects TRBV2 to TRBJ2-1; no clear D. Germline V gene lookup returns CDR1 SNHLY and CDR2 FYNNEI. CDR3 length equals 9 residues. This CDR3 is CDSTVEQFF. CDR3 nucleotide sequence: TGTGACAGCACGGTTGAGCAGTTCTTC.

This chain uses TRBV25-1 with TRBJ2-4; D is perhaps TRBD2 (6 bases). The DNA matches TRBJ2-5 better at its end, which makes the J call doubtful. This CDR3 is 15 amino acids long. Germline CDR1 MGHDK, CDR2 SYGVNS. This chain's CDR3 is CASSEYGVGGETQYF. The CDR3 nucleotides read TGTGCCAGCAGTGAATATGGGGTTGGGGGGGAGACCCAGTACTTC.

The V call is TRBV6-6, the J call TRBJ2-3; D might be TRBD1 or TRBD2, each matching 5 bases. CDR3 length: 12 residues. The V end lost 10 bases, the J end lost 5 bases, and 13 bases lay between the germline ends. Germline V gene data show CDR1 as MNHNY and CDR2 as SVGAGI (reference sequence). The CDR3 DNA reads as TGTGCCACCGACTCTGGGGGAGATACGCAGTATTTT. It is translated as CATDSGGDTQYF.

The V gene is TRBV20-1, the J gene TRBJ2-3; D perhaps matches TRBD2 (6 bases). Deletions cut 5 bases from V and 0 bases from J, with 18 bases between. This CDR3 contains 16 residues. Germline lookup yields CDR1 DFQATT and CDR2 SNEGSKA (reference sequence). The CDR3 DNA is TGCAGTGCTCGCTACTACCGGGACTCGAGCACAGATACGCAGTATTTT. It translates to CSARYYRDSSTDTQYF.

This chain connects TRBV2 to TRBJ1-4, with 8 bases matching TRBD1. The CDR3 has 15 residues. Per germline, CDR1 SNHLY and CDR2 FYNNEI. V dropped 6 bases and J dropped 5; count of bases not matched to a gene: 8. CDR3 in amino acids: CASSRGPRRNEKLFF. The CDR3 region has the DNA TGTGCCAGCAGCAGGGGGCCCCGCCGGAATGAAAAACTGTTTTTT.

This chain joins TRBV15 and TRBJ2-1; 12 bases map to TRBD2. V gave up 2 bases and J gave up 8 bases; unmatched junction bases: 7. This CDR3 comprises 16 residues. The germline V gene encodes CDR1 LNHNV and CDR2 YYDKDF (reference sequence). This CDR3 is CATSRNLAGGLDEQFF. CDR3 bases: TGTGCCACCAGCAGAAATCTAGCGGGAGGGCTGGATGAGCAGTTCTTC.

The chain recombines TRBV28 with TRBJ1-5; D gene unclear. Trimming removed 8 bases at V and 7 bases at J, with 6 bases between. CDR3 size: 10 residues. CDR1 MDHEN and CDR2 SYDVKM come from the germline V gene. The CDR3 nucleotides read TGTGCCAGCGCGGGACAGCCCCAGCATTTT. Amino acid sequence: CASAGQPQHF.

The chain joins TRBV13 to TRBJ2-7, with 8 bases identical to TRBD1. The germline V gene encodes CDR1 PRHDT and CDR2 FYEKMQ (reference sequence). V was clipped by 5 bases and J by 5 bases; unmatched bases: 8. CDR3 size: 14 residues. The CDR3: CASSARTGSDEQYF. DNA for the CDR3: TGTGCCAGCAGCGCCCGGACAGGGAGCGACGAGCAGTACTTC.

This chain connects TRBV4-2 to TRBJ1-2; D uncertain. V dropped 1 base and J dropped 2 bases, with 11 bases sitting between them. The CDR3 is 15 residues long. Germline CDR1 reads LGHNA; CDR2 reads YNFKEQ. CDR3 protein: CASSQGVDGNYGYTF. DNA for the CDR3: TGTGCCAGCAGCCAAGGGGTGGACGGGAACTATGGCTACACCTTC.

The J gene is TRBJ2-7, the V gene TRBV20-1; tentatively, D is TRBD1 (6 bases). Germline assignment: CDR1 DFQATT and CDR2 SNEGSKA (reference sequence). V gave up 4 bases and J gave up 3 bases, with 13 bases separating them. This CDR3 is 13 amino acids long. This CDR3 is CSAKTGADYEQYF. CDR3 coding DNA: TGCAGTGCTAAGACAGGAGCAGACTACGAGCAGTACTTC.

This clonotype was picked up a small number of times. CDR3 coding DNA: TGTGCCAGCAGCTACGGCAGCAATGGCTACACCTTC. Translating it yields CASSYGSNGYTF. The chain couples TRBV7-2 to TRBJ1-2; D is unclear. CDR1 is SGHTA and CDR2 is FQGNSA in the germline V gene. V gave up 4 bases and J gave up 6 bases, with 9 bases separating them. The CDR3 runs to 12 residues.

The sample holds a few counts of this clonotype. The chain is built from TRBV11-2 and TRBJ2-4; D call uncertain. Trimming took off 1 base at V and 5 bases at J, with 9 bases between the two ends. This CDR3 is built from 14 residues. From germline, CDR1 is SGHAT and CDR2 FQNNGV. Written as DNA, the CDR3 is TGTGCCAGCAGCTTAGTTCGCCAGGAAAACATTCAGTACTTC. Its protein is CASSLVRQENIQYF.

This sequence joins TRBV6-1 and TRBJ2-3; 12 bases are a match to TRBD1. The V segment lost 4 bases and the J segment 5 bases; nucleotides outside the gene matches: 10. Germline V lookup: CDR1 MNHNS, CDR2 SASEGT. The CDR3 consists of 17 residues. CDR3 DNA sequence: TGTGCCAGCAGTGTTGACATAGGGACAGGGGGCAAAGATACGCAGTATTTT. Translating gives CASSVDIGTGGKDTQYF.

V gene TRBV20-1 combines with J gene TRBJ2-3, with TRBD2 matching over 7 bases. This CDR3 spans 14 amino acids. J lost 2 bases, V lost 5 bases, and 7 bases had no gene match. The germline gives CDR1 DFQATT, CDR2 SNEGSKA (reference sequence). The CDR3 bases are TGCAGTGCTTGGCTAGCGGAAATCACAGATACGCAGTATTTT. Protein: CSAWLAEITDTQYF.

The rearrangement uses TRBV9 and TRBJ2-2; TRBD1 matches 11 bases. The CDR3 consists of 17 residues. J gave up 4 bases and V 5 bases, and 10 bases lay outside the gene matches. Per germline, CDR1 SGDLS and CDR2 YYNGEE. The CDR3 sequence is CASSGQGAIHGTGELFF. Here the CDR3 DNA reads TGTGCCAGCAGTGGACAGGGGGCAATTCATGGCACCGGGGAGCTGTTTTTT.

This clonotype has a handful of counts. The V gene is TRBV5-1, the J gene TRBJ2-7, with 7 bases fitting TRBD1. This CDR3 contains 15 residues. Germline CDR1 reads SGHRS; CDR2 reads YFSETQ. J gave up 2 bases and V 1 base, and 6 bases lay outside the gene matches. Written as DNA, the CDR3 is TGCGCCAGCAGCTTGTTTCAGGGGGTGACCTACGAGCAGTACTTC. Its protein product is CASSLFQGVTYEQYF.

The rearrangement links TRBV7-6 to TRBJ2-1; 9 nucleotides align to TRBD2. Trimming removed 1 base from V and 0 bases from J; junction bases left unmatched: 7. Looked up from germline, CDR1 is SGHVS and CDR2 is FNYEAQ. There are 18 residues in the CDR3. The DNA of the CDR3 is TGTGCCAGCAGCTTAGGGAGACTAGCGGCAAGCTCCTACAATGAGCAGTTCTTC. Its translation: CASSLGRLAASSYNEQFF.

This clonotype was seen a single time. The chain combines TRBV7-2 with TRBJ1-5; tentatively, D is TRBD1 (5 bases). The CDR3 has 16 residues. V was shortened by 2 bases and J by 0 bases, with 11 bases between the two germline ends. Germline lookup yields CDR1 SGHTA and CDR2 FQGNSA. The CDR3 loop reads CASSLSEGYSNQPQHF. The CDR3 DNA sequence: TGTGCCAGCAGCTTATCGGAGGGGTATAGCAATCAGCCCCAGCATTTT.

The chain couples TRBV29-1 to TRBJ1-1; D uncertain. V lost 3 bases, J lost 8 bases, and 7 bases lay in between. Germline V gene sequence: CDR1 SQVTM, CDR2 ANQGSEA. The CDR3 is 10 amino acids. The CDR3 DNA reads TGCAGCGTTGAGAATCGGGAAGCTTTCTTT. It encodes CSVENREAFF.

This chain joins TRBV7-9 and TRBJ2-1; TRBD1 matches at 12 bases. Unmatched junction bases numbered 9, after V lost 3 bases and J lost 9 bases. The CDR3 has 16 amino acids. Germline CDR1 is SEHNR and CDR2 is FQNEAQ (reference sequence). The CDR3 region has the DNA TGTGCCAGCAGCTTCACGGGACAGGGGGCGGTTGGTGAGCAGTTCTTC. Protein: CASSFTGQGAVGEQFF.

The CDR3 loop is CASSLGGILRNYGYTF. The DNA of the CDR3 is TGTGCCAGCAGCTTGGGAGGGATCTTAAGAAACTATGGCTACACCTTC. This chain connects TRBV5-5 to TRBJ1-2; D not resolved. V lost 0 bases and J lost 2, with 14 bases in between. Germline V gives CDR1 SGHKS, CDR2 YYEKEE (reference sequence). The CDR3 is made up of 16 amino acids.

This chain connects TRBV6-1 to TRBJ2-4; unclear D gene. TRBJ2-7 matches the DNA end more closely, so the J call is doubtful. Germline V gives CDR1 MNHNS, CDR2 SASEGT. The CDR3 is 13 residues long. The CDR3 spells CASSADPGGEQYF. In DNA form, the CDR3 reads TGTGCCAGCAGTGCGGACCCTGGTGGCGAGCAGTACTTC.

V and J are TRBV29-1 and TRBJ1-2, with 10 bases identical to TRBD1. This CDR3 spans 13 amino acids. V lost 7 bases and J lost 4; bases outside the gene matches: 6. Per germline, CDR1 SQVTM and CDR2 ANQGSEA. The CDR3 coding sequence is TGCAGCGCGCAGACAGGGGGCCGCTATGGCTACACCTTC. Its protein product is CSAQTGGRYGYTF.